The entry that follows covers one T cell receptor beta chain sequence. What it recognizes is unknown. This CDR3 has 16 amino acids. Germline V lookup: CDR1 MNHEY, CDR2 SMNVEV (reference sequence). After removal of 4 bases from V and 5 bases from J, the junction contained 9 bases not matched to a gene. The record originates from a study of cytomegalovirus exposure and HLA in healthy donors. Whole-study results and caveats: A later examination showed that TCR association rates differed by HLA locus, with DRB1 most and HLA-C fewest.

Amplification used 60 Vbeta primers and 13 Jbeta primers. TCRdb keeps only in-frame clones here, not all; method: immunoSEQ multiplex PCR. Reported are roughly 34,000 clones; the ten largest clones contain approximately 5%. The rearrangement joins TRBV27 to TRBJ2-2; 8 nucleotides match TRBD2. The receptor's source is a middle-aged woman in good health and CMV-seropositive. The sample was PBMCs. This CDR3 reads CASSSLREGQTGELFF. In nucleotides, the CDR3 is TGTGCCAGCAGTTCCCTACGGGAGGGCCAAACCGGGGAGCTGTTTTTT.